Listed below are T cell receptor beta chains from one sample, sequenced in a study of identical twins. Each CDR3 protein is one row after TCRdb ran MiXCR on the 5' RACE reads. Altogether roughly 500,000 distinct CDR3 sequences are present, roughly a fifth being singletons, with the ten largest covering approximately 0.95%. This sample was shared with a second study, whose subject was T cells expressing NK-cell markers.

Specimen: CD4+ T cells sorted from blood. The receptors originated from a woman aged 18-29 years in good health. The CDR3 runs from the conserved cysteine through the conserved F or W. The order of the fields is CDR3 DNA, CDR3 protein, D gene, J gene, clone size, V gene. D genes are given only for firm matches. The size entry is marked missing in some rows and otherwise reads once, few, many or a size class.

TGTGCCAGCAGAACTAGCGGGACCCAAGAGACCCAGTACTTC CASRTSGTQETQYF TRBD2 TRBJ2-5 few TRBV2
TGTGCCAGCTCTTGGGGGGGATCACCCCTCCACTTT CASSWGGSPLHF NA TRBJ1-6 few TRBV19
TGTGCCAGCAGTCTAGGGACAGGGGCGAAGGAGACCCAGTACTTC CASSLGTGAKETQYF TRBD1 TRBJ2-5 few TRBV12-3/TRBV12-4
TGTGCCAGCAGTTTCTCTTACCTGAATAATGAAAAACTGTTTTTT CASSFSYLNNEKLFF NA TRBJ1-4 few TRBV12-3/TRBV12-4
TGTGCCACCAGCAGAGCTCCCCCTAGCGGGAGTCCAGATACGCAGTATTTT CATSRAPPSGSPDTQYF TRBD2 TRBJ2-3 NA TRBV15
TGCGCCAGCAGCTTTGGCGACAGGGGATTTGGTTCACCCCTCCACTTT CASSFGDRGFGSPLHF TRBD1 TRBJ1-6 few TRBV5-1
TGCGCCAGCAGCCGGGGACCGGGCCAGTTCTTC CASSRGPGQFF NA TRBJ2-1 NA TRBV5-1
TGTGCCAGCAGTTACGGGGGACAGGGTGGTTATGAGCAGTTCTTC CASSYGGQGGYEQFF TRBD1 TRBJ2-1 NA TRBV6-2/TRBV6-3
TGTGCCAGCAGTTTGACTAGGACGCAGTATTTT CASSLTRTQYF NA TRBJ2-3 NA TRBV12-3/TRBV12-4
TGTGCCAGCTCCCCCGGGGGCAGCGGGACCACAGATACGCAGTATTTT CASSPGGSGTTDTQYF NA TRBJ2-3 many TRBV12-3/TRBV12-4